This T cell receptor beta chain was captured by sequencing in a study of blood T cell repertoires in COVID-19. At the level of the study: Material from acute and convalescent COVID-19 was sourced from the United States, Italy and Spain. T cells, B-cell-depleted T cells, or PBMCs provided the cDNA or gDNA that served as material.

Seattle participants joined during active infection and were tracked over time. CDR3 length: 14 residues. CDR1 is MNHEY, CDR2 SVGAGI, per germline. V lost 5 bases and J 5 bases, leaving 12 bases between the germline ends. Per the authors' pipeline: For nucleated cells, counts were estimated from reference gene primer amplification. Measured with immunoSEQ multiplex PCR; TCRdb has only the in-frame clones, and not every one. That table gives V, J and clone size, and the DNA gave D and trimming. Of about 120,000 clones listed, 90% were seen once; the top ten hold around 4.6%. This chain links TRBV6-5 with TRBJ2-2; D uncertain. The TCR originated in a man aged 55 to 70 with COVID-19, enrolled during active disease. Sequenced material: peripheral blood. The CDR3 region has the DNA TGTGCCAGCAGTCCCACAGTTCTGACCGGGGAGCTGTTTTTT. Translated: CASSPTVLTGELFF.